These 5 T cell receptor beta chains were all obtained from the same sample, sequenced in a study of T cell responses to AZD1222 COVID-19 vaccine. Sequencing used immunoSEQ multiplex PCR; TCRdb keeps in-frame clones, though not all of them. The top ten hold 1.7% of the sample, which has some 110,000 clones, roughly 93% seen once. Sequences were derived from peripheral blood, sampled on day 0 of AZD1222 vaccination. The receptors originated from an adult in good health.

This rearrangement joins TRBV6-5 to TRBJ1-6; TRBD1 might be the D (6 bases). V was pared by 5 bases and J by 8 bases, with 13 bases between. The CDR3 totals 14 residues. CDR1 MNHEY and CDR2 SVGAGI come from the germline V gene. The DNA of the CDR3 is TGTGCCAGCAGTCTACAGGGATTGGATTCACCCCTCCACTTT. Translating gives CASSLQGLDSPLHF.

V is TRBV29-1 and J is TRBJ2-1; D gene uncertain. CDR1 is SQVTM, CDR2 ANQGSEA, per germline. V lost 0 bases and J 2 bases, leaving 5 bases between the germline ends. The CDR3 totals 13 residues. The CDR3 protein is CSVEDVAYNEQFF. In nucleotides, the CDR3 is TGCAGCGTTGAAGACGTGGCCTACAATGAGCAGTTCTTC.

The V call is TRBV29-1, the J call TRBJ1-2; no reliable D call. The CDR3 has 11 amino acids. Trimming took off 4 bases at V and 6 bases at J, with 9 bases between the two ends. Germline CDR1 SQVTM, CDR2 ANQGSEA. The CDR3 DNA reads as TGCAGCGTTGGAGGGAACGATGGCTACACCTTC. This encodes CSVGGNDGYTF.

The chain employs TRBV3-1 (or the pseudogene TRBV3-2) and TRBJ1-2; D gene uncertain. Trimming cost V 0 bases and J 10 bases, with 15 bases left between them. Germline lookup yields CDR1 LGHDT and CDR2 YNNKEL (reference sequence). The CDR3 contains 14 residues. In DNA form, the CDR3 reads TGTGCCAGCAGCCAAGAATCCGGCGCCGTGGCCTACACCTTC. It codes for CASSQESGAVAYTF.

This chain joins TRBV29-1 and TRBJ1-1; unclear D gene. The germline gives CDR1 SQVTM, CDR2 ANQGSEA. Trimming took 5 bases from V and 6 from J, leaving 13 bases between them. This CDR3 has 12 residues. The CDR3 DNA reads TGCAGCGTTCGGTCCGGGGTGGCTGAAGCTTTCTTT. Translation gives CSVRSGVAEAFF.